The 32 T cell receptor beta chains below come from one sample, sequenced in a study of read filtering for tumor transcriptome and immune sequencing. This library used roughly 430 ng RNA and molecular barcoded adaptors spanning alpha/delta and beta/gamma chains. Each CDR3 protein is one row after TCRdb ran MiXCR on the reads. The sample lists tens of thousands of distinct CDR3 sequences; around 14% were seen once. The sample was a population of CD138-negative cells sorted from bone marrow. The receptors originated from a donor at least 40 years old with multiple myeloma.

The gene calls are TRBV2 and TRBJ1-5, with 8 bases lining up with TRBD1. CDR1 and CDR2 (germline): SNHLY, FYNNEI. The ends lost 6 bases at V and 3 bases at J; junction bases unmatched: 4. This CDR3 is built from 14 residues. This CDR3 reads CASRKGQVNQPQHF. The CDR3 nucleotides read TGTGCCAGCAGGAAGGGACAGGTCAATCAGCCCCAGCATTTT.

The sample holds many counts of this clonotype. The CDR3 loop reads CSANSDQRSYEQYF. The CDR3, as DNA: TGCAGTGCTAATTCTGACCAGCGATCCTACGAGCAGTACTTC. This chain uses TRBV20-1 with TRBJ2-7; D is uncertain. The CDR3 contains 14 residues. Trimming cost V 4 bases and J 1 base, with 14 bases left between them. Germline CDR1 reads DFQATT; CDR2 reads SNEGSKA (reference sequence).

Regarding this clonotype: A read error may be the cause here, since a much bigger clone is one base away. The chain carries TRBV20-1 and TRBJ2-1, with 9 nucleotides matching TRBD1. The CDR3 has 16 amino acids. Germline CDR1 and CDR2: DFQATT and SNEGSKA (reference sequence). CDR3 residues: CRARGHWTGDLNEQFF. In nucleotides, the CDR3 is TGCAGAGCTAGGGGTCATTGGACAGGGGACCTCAATGAGCAGTTCTTC.

This clonotype was seen ten or more times. The rearrangement links TRBV28 to TRBJ2-6, with D perhaps TRBD1 (5 bases). Germline CDR1 and CDR2: MDHEN and SYDVKM. The CDR3 is 14 amino acids. V lost 6 bases and J lost 1, with 7 bases in between. The CDR3 spells CASRAGSGANVLTF. CDR3 sequence (DNA): TGTGCCAGCAGGGCAGGGTCTGGGGCCAACGTCCTGACTTTC.

About this clonotype itself: A much larger clone differs from this one at a single base, so this may be a read error. Likely a read error: the CDR3 ends without its conserved phenylalanine or tryptophan. The DNA is left out, because the CDR3 cannot be placed on it with certainty; the CDR3 is given as TCRdb lists it. The J gene is TRBJ2-7, the V gene TRBV9; the D segment call TRBD1 is taken from the table without a DNA check. The germline V gene has CDR1 SGDLS and CDR2 YYNGEE. The CDR3 has 12 amino acids, counting both end residues. The CDR3 protein is CASSAADRGLNL.

This clonotype has a count of ten or more. The chain combines TRBV7-8 with TRBJ2-1; TRBD2 aligns across 8 bases. CDR1 is SGHVS, CDR2 FQNEAQ, per germline. This CDR3 region has 19 residues. Trimming at V came to 5 bases and at J to 4 bases, leaving 19 bases not matched to a gene. CDR3: CASSALTSEKPGGYNEQFF. CDR3 sequence (DNA): TGTGCCAGCAGCGCGCTGACTAGCGAGAAGCCGGGTGGTTACAATGAGCAGTTCTTC. Filled out from reference TRBV7-8 and TRBJ2-1, the complete variable domain reads GAGVSQSPRYKVAKRGQDVALRCDPISGHVSLFWYQQALGQGPEFLTYFQNEAQLDKSGLPSDRFFAERPEGSVSTLKIQRTQQEDSAVYLCASSALTSEKPGGYNEQFFGPGTRLTVL.

This clonotype was detected only a few times. The CDR3 reads CASNRGRPMAQYF. As DNA, the CDR3 is TGTGCCAGCAACAGGGGACGGCCCATGGCCCAGTACTTC. This chain uses TRBV6-5 with TRBJ2-5, with 7 positions matching TRBD1. Losses at the gene ends were 7 bases for V and 9 bases for J; bases not matched to a gene: 11. Per the germline V gene, CDR1 is MNHEY and CDR2 is SVGAGI. The CDR3 loop spans 13 amino acids.

A remark on this clonotype: This may come from a read error, since a much larger clone is one base off. The rearrangement uses TRBV27 and TRBJ1-5; D remains ambiguous. The CDR3 consists of 14 residues. Trimming took off 11 bases at V and 1 base at J, with 15 bases between the two ends. Germline assignment: CDR1 MNHEY and CDR2 SMNVEV (reference sequence). CDR3 in DNA: TGTGCCGGCGGACGCTTCGGGAGCAATCAGCCCCAGCATTTT. Its protein is CAGGRFGSNQPQHF.

Remarks on this clonotype: No conserved phenylalanine or tryptophan ends this CDR3, so it is likely a read error. The limits of the CDR3 on the DNA are not certain, so only TCRdb's listed CDR3 is given. V and J are TRBV4-1 and TRBJ2-1; the D call TRBD2 from the table was never checked on the DNA. The CDR3 has 13 residues if both end residues are counted. CDR1 and CDR2 from the germline V gene are MGHRA and YSYEKL. CDR3 region: CASSQAASGGPFL.

This clonotype was detected many times. The V and J genes are TRBV19 and TRBJ2-7; D is undetermined. V shed 4 bases and J shed 6 bases, with 13 bases lying between them. This CDR3 is built from 13 residues. The germline V gene has CDR1 LNHDA and CDR2 SQIVND (reference sequence). The CDR3 protein is CASSTFGPGEQYF. The CDR3 region has the DNA TGTGCCAGTAGTACCTTCGGACCGGGCGAGCAGTACTTC.

The sample holds many counts of this clonotype. The chain joins TRBV6-2 or TRBV6-3 to TRBJ1-1; D is unclear. Per germline, CDR1 MNHEY and CDR2 SVGEGT. With 0 bases removed from V and 1 base from J, the gap between germline ends came to 6 bases. This CDR3 contains 14 residues. CDR3: CASSYSLGNTEAFF. The CDR3 nucleotides read TGTGCCAGCAGTTACTCGCTCGGGAACACTGAAGCTTTCTTT.

This sequence joins TRBV7-8 and TRBJ2-2; 7 nucleotides align to TRBD2. J was trimmed by 4 bases and V by 3 bases; bases with no gene match: 8. Germline V gene sequence: CDR1 SGHVS, CDR2 FQNEAQ. The CDR3 length is 16 residues. The CDR3 here is CASSFGLERCTGELFF. The DNA of the CDR3 is TGTGCCAGCAGCTTCGGACTAGAGCGATGCACCGGGGAGCTGTTTTTT.

On this clonotype itself: It may be a read error: a sequence one base away is much more abundant. This chain joins TRBV29-1 and TRBJ2-2, with D perhaps matching TRBD1 or TRBD2 (5 bases each). The CDR3 runs to 10 residues. The germline V gene encodes CDR1 SQVTM and CDR2 ANQGSEA. The CDR3 nucleotides read TGCAGCGTTGAAGAAGGGGAGCTGTCTTTT. It encodes CSVEEGELSF.

This clonotype was observed at least ten times. The J gene is TRBJ2-4, the V gene TRBV14; tentative D call: TRBD1 (6 bases). The CDR3 runs to 17 residues. CDR1 SGHDN and CDR2 FVKESK come from the germline V gene. Trimming removed 5 bases from V and 1 base from J, with 18 bases in between. This CDR3 reads CASSSLGGNRAKNIQYF. The CDR3, as DNA: TGTGCCAGCAGCTCATTAGGGGGAAATCGTGCCAAAAACATTCAGTACTTC.

This clonotype was seen ten or more times. The chain joins TRBV20-1 to TRBJ2-7; 14 positions match TRBD2. The CDR3 sequence is 14 residues long. Germline CDR1 and CDR2: DFQATT and SNEGSKA (reference sequence). The V gene end was trimmed by 5 bases and the J gene end by 6 bases; junction bases not matched to a gene: 6. The CDR3, as DNA: TGCAGTGCTCGAGGGACTAGCGGGAGTTCCGAGCAGTACTTC. It yields the protein CSARGTSGSSEQYF.

This clonotype has a count of ten or more. The rearrangement uses TRBV7-2 and TRBJ1-5; TRBD1 might be the D (6 bases). V was cut by 5 bases and J by 4 bases, with 15 bases left in between. The CDR3 is made up of 15 amino acids. Germline V gives CDR1 SGHTA, CDR2 FQGNSA. CDR3 nucleotide sequence: TGTGCCAGCAGCCCTGGACAGTTTAGGAATCAGCCCCAGCATTTT. It specifies CASSPGQFRNQPQHF.

This chain links TRBV6-2 or TRBV6-3 with TRBJ2-7; weak D call: TRBD2 (6 bases). The CDR3 spans 14 residues. Trimming cost V 1 base and J 0 bases, with 7 bases left between them. Germline CDR1 is MNHEY and CDR2 is SVGEGT. The CDR3 loop is CASSYLEGSYEQYF. CDR3 DNA sequence: TGTGCCAGCAGTTACTTGGAGGGCTCCTACGAGCAGTACTTC.

This clonotype has at least ten counts. The chain couples TRBV24-1 to TRBJ2-1; 10 positions agree with TRBD2. V shed 3 bases, J shed 4 bases, and the junction held 8 bases outside the gene matches. The CDR3 is made up of 17 amino acids. Germline V gene lookup returns CDR1 KGHDR and CDR2 SFDVKD. The DNA for the CDR3 is TGTGCCACCAGTGATCTAGGGCTAGCGGGAGTTTACAATGAGCAGTTCTTC. This codes for CATSDLGLAGVYNEQFF.

At least ten counts were recorded for this clonotype. The chain carries TRBV27 and TRBJ2-1; 7 nucleotides line up with TRBD2. The CDR3 contains 19 residues. The V gene's germline CDR1 is MNHEY and CDR2 SMNVEV (reference sequence). Trimming removed 2 bases from V and 0 bases from J; junction bases left unmatched: 13. CDR3 residues: CASSLALADARSSYNEQFF. The CDR3 bases are TGTGCCAGCAGTTTAGCGCTAGCGGACGCGAGGAGCTCCTACAATGAGCAGTTCTTC.

This clonotype came up many times. The J gene is TRBJ2-1, the V gene TRBV5-1; 10 bases are a match to TRBD1. After removal of 3 bases from V and 9 bases from J, the junction contained 9 bases not matched to a gene. The germline CDR1 and CDR2 sequences are SGHRS and YFSETQ. The CDR3 runs to 15 residues. The DNA of the CDR3 is TGCGCCAGCAGCTCCTACGACAGGGGGCTGGTTGAGCAGTTCTTC. Encoded protein: CASSSYDRGLVEQFF.

As for this clonotype: Possible read error: a much larger clone is one base away. The genes are TRBV20-1 and TRBJ2-1; D is ambiguous. This CDR3 spans 15 amino acids. Per germline, CDR1 DFQATT and CDR2 SNEGSKA (reference sequence). The CDR3: CSARDDARAYSEQFF. For the CDR3, the DNA is TGCAGTGCTAGAGATGACGCTAGAGCCTACAGTGAGCAGTTCTTC.

This clonotype was found many times. V is TRBV6-2 or TRBV6-3 and J is TRBJ2-1; tentatively, D is TRBD1 (6 bases). Trimming pared 4 bases from V and 6 bases from J, leaving 28 bases between. The CDR3 is 19 residues long. The germline gives CDR1 MNHEY, CDR2 SVGEGT. CDR3 sequence (DNA): TGTGCCAGCAGTTCAAGACTTACAGGGTGGGCTAGTGTACGCAATGAGCAGTTCTTC. Amino acids: CASSSRLTGWASVRNEQFF.

This clonotype was seen many times. The chain employs TRBV12-3 or TRBV12-4 and TRBJ2-1; D is perhaps TRBD1 (6 bases). This CDR3 region has 15 residues. V lost 6 bases and J lost 7, with 19 bases in between. The CDR3 reads CASRRPGTIRNEQFF. The CDR3 coding sequence is TGTGCCAGCAGACGCCCCGGGACAATTAGAAATGAGCAGTTCTTC.

This clonotype has only a few counts. Given a far larger clone just one base away, this is likely a sequencing read error. The genes are TRBV6-1 and TRBJ2-1; 8 bases agree with TRBD2. The germline gives CDR1 MNHNS, CDR2 SASEGT. V lost 8 bases, J lost 8 bases, and 11 bases stayed unmatched. CDR3 size: 14 residues. The CDR3 sequence: CASVLSGNRDEQFF. The CDR3 DNA reads TGTGCCAGCGTCCTTAGCGGGAACAGGGATGAGCAGTTCTTC.

This clonotype occurred many times. The rearrangement links TRBV5-4 to TRBJ2-5; 8 bases map to TRBD2. The V and J ends lost 6 bases and 4 bases, in that order; junction bases with no gene match: 8. Looked up from germline, CDR1 is SGHNT and CDR2 is YYREEE (reference sequence). The CDR3 is made up of 14 amino acids. Here the CDR3 reads CASTAGGGAETQYF. For the CDR3, the DNA is TGTGCCAGCACCGCCGGGGGGGGGGCAGAGACCCAGTACTTC.

This clonotype was seen ten or more times. This chain uses TRBV12-3 or TRBV12-4 with TRBJ2-5, with 9 positions matching TRBD2. The CDR3 contains 14 residues. V shed 5 bases and J 6 bases; nucleotides not matched to a gene: 7. CDR3 loop: CASSNSGSIQTQYF. The CDR3 bases are TGTGCCAGCAGTAATAGCGGGAGCATACAGACCCAGTACTTC.

This clonotype was seen a handful of times. Given a much more abundant clone one base away, this may be a read error. This chain joins TRBV6-1 and TRBJ2-1; tentative D call: TRBD1 (5 bases). V lost 5 bases to trimming and J lost 5 bases, with 16 bases between them. The CDR3 length is 15 residues. The germline V gene encodes CDR1 MNHNS and CDR2 SASEGT. The DNA for the CDR3 is TGTGCCAGCAGTCATCGGACAAAGTCTAACAATGAGCAGTTCTTC. It codes for CASSHRTKSNNEQFF.

On this clonotype itself: A read error is possible here, since a much larger clone lies one base away. V gene TRBV20-1 combines with J gene TRBJ2-1; D unclear. CDR3 length: 13 amino acids. Germline V gives CDR1 DFQATT, CDR2 SNEGSKA (reference sequence). The DNA for the CDR3 is TGCAGTGCTATGGGCTCTTTCCACAATGAGCAGTCCTTC. It specifies CSAMGSFHNEQSF.

Details on this clonotype: A single base separates this from a much larger clone, so it may be a read error. As the CDR3 is not closed by the conserved phenylalanine or tryptophan, this likely results from a read error. The chain joins TRBV7-9 to TRBJ2-1; 8 nucleotides line up with TRBD2. Losses at the gene ends were 7 bases for V and 6 bases for J; bases not matched to a gene: 11. The CDR3 loop spans 15 amino acids. Per germline, CDR1 SEHNR and CDR2 FQNEAQ (reference sequence). The CDR3 sequence: CASNPGRAPPNEQFL. DNA for the CDR3: TGTGCCAGCAACCCCGGGAGGGCCCCACCCAATGAGCAGTTCCTC.

The sample holds a few counts of this clonotype. V and J are TRBV4-1 and TRBJ1-1; D gene ambiguous. This CDR3 has 15 residues. Looked up from germline, CDR1 is MGHRA and CDR2 is YSYEKL. V was shortened by 1 base and J by 6 bases, with 15 bases between the two germline ends. Written as DNA, the CDR3 is TGCGCCAGCAGCCAAGTGATTACGGCACGGGCTGAAGCTTTCTTT. Amino acid sequence: CASSQVITARAEAFF.

The V gene is TRBV10-3, the J gene TRBJ2-5, with D possibly TRBD1 on 6 matching bases. There are 14 residues in the CDR3. Looked up from germline, CDR1 is ENHRY and CDR2 is SYGVKD. V shed 4 bases and J shed 7 bases, with 16 bases lying between them. CDR3 region: CAISGTGIEGTQYF. The CDR3 DNA reads TGTGCCATCAGTGGTACAGGGATTGAAGGGACCCAGTACTTC.

The V gene is TRBV11-2, the J gene TRBJ2-7; the D gene is possibly TRBD1 (5 bases). Germline V gene data show CDR1 as SGHAT and CDR2 as FQNNGV. V dropped 0 bases and J dropped 0 bases, with 9 bases sitting between them. The CDR3 has 15 residues. The CDR3 reads CASSLELGPSYEQYF. The CDR3 DNA reads TGTGCCAGCAGCTTAGAGCTGGGGCCCTCCTACGAGCAGTACTTC.